The 28 T cell receptor beta chains below all came from one sample that was sequenced in a study of blood T cells in healthy people across ages. Primed by a sample-barcoded 5' primer and a J-beta primer mix, a second PCR proceeded for 7 to 11 cycles. TCRdb re-analysed the 5' RACE reads in MiXCR, keeping a single row per CDR3 protein. The sample has 1.5 million to 2 million distinct CDR3 sequences, 28% seen once; the top ten hold more than 6%. What was sequenced was blood. The origin of the receptors is a woman in her thirties in good health.

This clonotype was seen more than once but under ten times. J is TRBJ1-2 and V is TRBV15; weak D call: TRBD1 (5 bases). Trimming pared 0 bases from V and 8 bases from J, leaving 16 bases between. CDR1 and CDR2 from the germline V gene are LNHNV and YYDKDF (reference sequence). The CDR3 has 15 amino acids. The CDR3 sequence is CATSRDLETAEGYTF. CDR3 sequence (DNA): TGTGCCACCAGCAGAGATCTAGAGACAGCGGAGGGCTACACCTTC.

V and J are TRBV5-1 and TRBJ2-3; 13 bases agree with TRBD2. Germline V gene data show CDR1 as SGHRS and CDR2 as YFSETQ. This CDR3 is 17 amino acids long. The J segment lost 3 bases and the V segment lost 0 bases, leaving 4 bases of the junction unmatched. DNA for the CDR3: TGCGCCAGCAGCTTGGAAGGACTAGCGGGAGTAACAGATACGCAGTATTTT. Its translation: CASSLEGLAGVTDTQYF.

The chain carries TRBV7-2 and TRBJ1-1, with D possibly TRBD1 on 5 matching bases. The CDR3 extends over 15 amino acids. The germline V gene has CDR1 SGHTA and CDR2 FQGNSA. V was cut by 1 base and J by 1 base, with 10 bases left in between. The CDR3 loop reads CASSLGVTANTEAFF. The CDR3 region has the DNA TGTGCCAGCAGCTTAGGGGTGACAGCGAACACTGAAGCTTTCTTT.

This clonotype has more than one count but fewer than ten. This rearrangement joins TRBV18 to TRBJ2-1, with 11 bases lining up with TRBD2. CDR1 is KGHSH and CDR2 is LQKENI in the germline V gene. The CDR3 contains 19 residues. With 1 base clipped from V and 7 bases from J, the junction kept 15 bases outside the gene matches. Here the CDR3 DNA reads TGTGCCAGCTCACCACAGCAAGTGATAGCGGGGGGGCCTTCAAATGAGCAGTTCTTC. Protein: CASSPQQVIAGGPSNEQFF.

A remark on this clonotype: At one end, the junction sequence differs from germline, possibly due to a read error. CDR3 DNA sequence: TGCGCCAACAGCTCTGGGCAGTTCAATGAGCAGTTCTTC. This gives the protein CANSSGQFNEQFF. This chain uses TRBV5-1 with TRBJ2-1; D is unclear. Looked up from germline, CDR1 is SGHRS and CDR2 is YFSETQ. This CDR3 comprises 13 residues.

This clonotype was seen many times. The gene calls are TRBV29-1 and TRBJ2-1, with 8 bases aligning to TRBD1. Trimming at V came to 4 bases and at J to 2 bases, leaving 4 bases not matched to a gene. Germline V gene data show CDR1 as SQVTM and CDR2 as ANQGSEA. This CDR3 region has 14 residues. This CDR3 reads CSVGGRGPYNEQFF. For the CDR3, the DNA is TGCAGCGTTGGGGGCAGGGGGCCCTACAATGAGCAGTTCTTC.

This clonotype was seen a few times. This chain uses TRBV5-1 with TRBJ2-6; a possible D gene is TRBD2 (5 bases). CDR3 size: 17 residues. Germline V gene sequence: CDR1 SGHRS, CDR2 YFSETQ. V lost 0 bases to trimming and J lost 0 bases, with 10 bases between them. CDR3 nucleotide sequence: TGCGCCAGCAGCTTGGCCGAGGGAAGCTCTGGGGCCAACGTCCTGACTTTC. Protein product: CASSLAEGSSGANVLTF. The full variable domain, completed using reference TRBV5-1 and TRBJ2-6, is KAGVTQTPRYLIKTRGQQVTLSCSPISGHRSVSWYQQTPGQGLQFLFEYFSETQRNKGNFPGRFSGRQFSNSRSEMNVSTLELGDSALYLCASSLAEGSSGANVLTFGAGSRLTVL.

About this clonotype: A read error is possible here, since a much larger clone lies one base away. V is TRBV5-6 and J is TRBJ2-1; D is unclear. Per the germline V gene, CDR1 is SGHDT and CDR2 is YYEEEE. This CDR3 has 13 residues. CDR3 amino acids: CASSHMTDNEQCF. In nucleotides, the CDR3 is TGTGCCAGCAGCCACATGACTGACAATGAGCAGTGCTTC. The entire variable domain, with the rest obtained from reference TRBV5-6 and TRBJ2-1, is as follows: DAGVTQSPTHLIKTRGQQVTLRCSPKSGHDTVSWYQQALGQGPQFIFQYYEEEERQRGNFPDRFSGHQFPNYSSELNVNALLLGDSALYLCASSHMTDNEQCFGPGTRLTVL.

This clonotype has at least ten counts. The J gene is TRBJ2-7, the V gene TRBV10-2; TRBD1 matches at 9 bases. CDR3 size: 14 residues. Germline values: CDR1 WSHSY, CDR2 SAAADI. Germline trimming cut 1 base from V and 3 bases from J; bases unmatched to any gene: 1. The chain's CDR3 is CASSELGQGYEQYF. CDR3 DNA sequence: TGCGCCAGCAGTGAGTTGGGACAGGGCTACGAGCAGTACTTC.

With respect to this clonotype: A read error may be the cause here, since a much bigger clone is one base away. J is TRBJ2-7 and V is TRBV12-3 or TRBV12-4; D remains ambiguous. The V end was cut by 8 bases, the J end by 3 bases, with 14 bases between. The CDR3 is made up of 13 amino acids. CDR3 in amino acids: CASRRDTNYEQYF. The CDR3 DNA sequence: TGTGCCAGCCGTCGAGACACCAACTACGAGCAGTACTTC.

With respect to this clonotype: A much larger clone differs from this one at a single base, so this may be a read error. J is TRBJ2-3 and V is TRBV9, with TRBD2 matching over 8 bases. This CDR3 comprises 16 residues. The ends lost 0 bases at V and 4 bases at J; junction bases unmatched: 7. Germline V gene lookup returns CDR1 SGDLS and CDR2 YYNGEE. The CDR3 DNA follows: TGTGCCAGCAGCGTAGGCGGCGGGGGGACCTCAGATACGCAGTATTTT. Its translation: CASSVGGGGTSDTQYF.

This clonotype occurred many times. This rearrangement joins TRBV7-3 to TRBJ2-5, with 8 bases matching TRBD2. The CDR3 sequence is 15 residues long. V lost 2 bases, J lost 1 base, and 3 bases stayed unmatched. Germline loops: CDR1 SGHTA, CDR2 FQGTGA. CDR3 DNA sequence: TGTGCCAGCAGCTTATTAGCGGGGTTCCAAGAGACCCAGTACTTC. Translating it yields CASSLLAGFQETQYF.

This clonotype appeared a few times. The chain links TRBV5-6 to TRBJ1-2, with 7 bases that match TRBD1. Germline CDR1 and CDR2: SGHDT and YYEEEE. CDR3 size: 13 residues. The V segment lost 1 base and the J segment 6 bases; nucleotides outside the gene matches: 3. The CDR3: CASSLWGTDGYTF. CDR3 DNA sequence: TGTGCCAGCAGCTTGTGGGGGACAGATGGCTACACCTTC.

The chain links TRBV20-1 to TRBJ2-4; 8 nucleotides match TRBD2. With the DNA end fitting TRBJ2-7 better, the J assignment may be wrong. CDR3 length: 13 amino acids. CDR1 is DFQATT and CDR2 is SNEGSKA in the germline V gene (reference sequence). CDR3 amino acids: CSARGGGMYEQYF. The CDR3 region has the DNA TGCAGTGCTAGAGGCGGGGGGATGTACGAGCAGTACTTC.

The chain employs TRBV9 and TRBJ2-5; 7 nucleotides line up with TRBD1. The germline gives CDR1 SGDLS, CDR2 YYNGEE. Trimming removed 3 bases from V and 2 bases from J; junction bases left unmatched: 7. There are 15 residues in the CDR3. The CDR3, as DNA: TGTGCCAGCAGCGGATCGACAGGGATACAAGAGACCCAGTACTTC. This gives the protein CASSGSTGIQETQYF.

This clonotype was recorded at least ten times. This rearrangement joins TRBV15 to TRBJ1-2; D call uncertain. The CDR3 runs 13 residues. V lost 1 base and J lost 8, with 11 bases in between. The germline V gene encodes CDR1 LNHNV and CDR2 YYDKDF (reference sequence). This CDR3 reads CATSRAASGGYTF. DNA for the CDR3: TGTGCCACCAGCAGAGCTGCGAGTGGCGGCTACACCTTC.

This chain uses TRBV29-1 with TRBJ2-1; no clear D. CDR3 size: 13 residues. Trimming pared 8 bases from V and 0 bases from J, leaving 11 bases between. Germline assignment: CDR1 SQVTM and CDR2 ANQGSEA. DNA of the CDR3: TGCAGCTTCAGGTCCAGCTCCTACAATGAGCAGTTCTTC. Translated, it gives CSFRSSSYNEQFF.

V gene TRBV4-1 combines with J gene TRBJ1-1; 9 nucleotides match TRBD1. Germline V gene data show CDR1 as MGHRA and CDR2 as YSYEKL. The CDR3 totals 17 residues. The trim removed 3 bases at V and 5 bases at J, leaving 13 bases unmatched. The CDR3 DNA reads TGCGCCAGCAGCCATCTCCTCAGCGACAGGGGGAAAACTGAAGCTTTCTTT. As protein: CASSHLLSDRGKTEAFF.

The rearrangement links TRBV7-2 to TRBJ2-1; weak D call: TRBD2 (6 bases). Near its end, the DNA agrees better with TRBJ2-7, so the J call may be wrong. Germline CDR1 is SGHTA and CDR2 is FQGNSA. CDR3 length equals 13 residues. This chain's CDR3 is CAGSIAVYNEQYF. As DNA, the CDR3 is TGTGCCGGCTCGATAGCGGTTTACAATGAGCAGTACTTC.

A note on this clonotype: Mismatch with germline at one junction end may stem from a read error. This chain connects TRBV29-1 to TRBJ2-7, with a possible D match to TRBD1 (7 bases). Per germline, CDR1 SQVTM and CDR2 ANQGSEA. The CDR3 contains 13 residues. The CDR3 DNA follows: TGCGGCGTTGACGCGGGACAGTGGGAAGAGCAGTACTTC. It is translated as CGVDAGQWEEQYF.

The sample holds a few counts of this clonotype. A much larger clonotype is one base distant, so this may be a read error. The rearrangement links TRBV7-2 to TRBJ2-5, with 7 bases that match TRBD2. The CDR3 contains 15 residues. Per germline, CDR1 SGHTA and CDR2 FQGNSA. The junction had 6 bases not matched to a gene; V was cut back by 1 base and J by 4 bases. The CDR3 DNA reads as TGTGCCAGCAGCTTAGGCGGGGGACGACGAGAGACCCAGTACTTC. Translating gives CASSLGGGRRETQYF.

This CDR3 is CASPGTGGTEAFF. Written as DNA, the CDR3 is TGTGCCAGCCCAGGTACAGGGGGGACTGAAGCTTTCTTT. The rearrangement uses TRBV18 and TRBJ1-1; TRBD1 matches 8 bases. The CDR3 totals 13 residues. The germline CDR1 and CDR2 sequences are KGHSH and LQKENI. The V gene end was trimmed by 8 bases and the J gene end by 5 bases; junction bases not matched to a gene: 7.

On this clonotype itself: Germline and junction disagree at one end, which may indicate a read error. This rearrangement joins TRBV3-1 to TRBJ2-2; a possible D gene is TRBD2 (5 bases). Germline V gene lookup returns CDR1 LGHDT and CDR2 YNNKEL (reference sequence). The CDR3 is made up of 14 amino acids. In DNA form, the CDR3 reads TGTGTCAGCAGCCACCTCGGGGACACCGGGGAGCTGTTTTTT. Translation gives CVSSHLGDTGELFF.

V and J are TRBV6-6 and TRBJ2-3, with 8 bases identical to TRBD2. Germline CDR1 MNHNY, CDR2 SVGAGI (reference sequence). V trimming: 5 bases; J trimming: 5 bases; junction bases outside the gene matches: 12. CDR3 length: 16 residues. The CDR3 sequence: CASSSPQRGWEDTQYF. DNA of the CDR3: TGTGCCAGCAGTAGTCCCCAGCGGGGGTGGGAAGATACGCAGTATTTT.

On this clonotype itself: This may be a read error, as it is one base from a much larger clone. The V gene is TRBV6-2 or TRBV6-3, the J gene TRBJ2-7; D unresolved. CDR3 size: 12 residues. CDR1 and CDR2 from the germline V gene are MNHEY and SVGEGT. The CDR3 bases are TGTGCCTGCAGTTACGGTCCCTACGAGCAGTACTTC. This encodes CACSYGPYEQYF.

The V gene is TRBV4-1, the J gene TRBJ1-2; D gene ambiguous. Per germline, CDR1 MGHRA and CDR2 YSYEKL. The CDR3 consists of 16 residues. With 1 base removed from V and 13 bases from J, the gap between germline ends came to 25 bases. The CDR3 is CASSQVLTPDLVGSTF. DNA for the CDR3: TGCGCCAGCAGCCAAGTATTGACACCCGACTTGGTTGGTAGCACCTTC.

This clonotype was detected only a few times. A much larger clone differs from this one at a single base, so this may be a read error. This CDR3 is CSAASQNYGYTF. The CDR3, as DNA: TGCAGCGCTGCGAGCCAAAACTATGGCTACACCTTC. The V call is TRBV29-1, the J call TRBJ1-2; no clear D. This CDR3 has 12 amino acids. The V gene's germline CDR1 is SQVTM and CDR2 ANQGSEA. V lost 7 bases and J 2 bases, leaving 11 bases between the germline ends. The full variable domain, completed using reference TRBV29-1 and TRBJ1-2, is SAVISQKPSRDICQRGTSLTIQCQVDSQVTMMFWYRQQPGQSLTLIATANQGSEATYESGFVIDKFPISRPNLTFSTLTVSNMSPEDSSIYLCSAASQNYGYTFGSGTRLTVV.

This clonotype was detected only a few times. This chain links TRBV6-5 with TRBJ2-1, with 10 bases that match TRBD2. The germline CDR1 and CDR2 sequences are MNHEY and SVGAGI. This CDR3 comprises 15 residues. J lost 4 bases, V lost 5 bases, and 5 bases had no gene match. CDR3 sequence reads: CASSRTSGPYNEQFF. The CDR3 nucleotides read TGTGCCAGCAGTCGGACTAGCGGCCCTTACAATGAGCAGTTCTTC.